This T cell receptor (beta chain) originates from a study of blood T cell repertoires in COVID-19. Across the study: PBMCs, B-cell-depleted T cells, or T cells provided the cDNA or gDNA that made up the material.

As originally analysed: Estimation of nucleated cell counts was performed using reference gene primer amplification. Measured with immunoSEQ multiplex PCR; TCRdb has only the in-frame clones, and not every one. V, J and clone size reflect that table, while D and trimming were determined from the DNA. The sample lists approximately 340,000 clones, approximately 91% occurring once. Germline V gene data show CDR1 as SGHTA and CDR2 as FQGNSA. V was shortened by 3 bases and J by 4 bases, with 10 bases between the two germline ends. CDR3 length: 15 amino acids. Participant ages covered roughly 18 to 89 years across 20 to 25 US areas. A case of COVID-19 had been met by exposed participants within 2 weeks before study entry.

The specimen was PBMCs or T cells enriched from blood (not recorded which). The receptor was derived from a woman aged 40 to 50 who had been exposed to COVID-19. This chain links TRBV7-2 with TRBJ1-6; a possible D gene is TRBD1 (6 bases). The CDR3 here is CASSFRQDYNSPLHF. In DNA, the CDR3 is TGTGCCAGCAGCTTCCGACAGGATTATAATTCACCCCTCCACTTT.